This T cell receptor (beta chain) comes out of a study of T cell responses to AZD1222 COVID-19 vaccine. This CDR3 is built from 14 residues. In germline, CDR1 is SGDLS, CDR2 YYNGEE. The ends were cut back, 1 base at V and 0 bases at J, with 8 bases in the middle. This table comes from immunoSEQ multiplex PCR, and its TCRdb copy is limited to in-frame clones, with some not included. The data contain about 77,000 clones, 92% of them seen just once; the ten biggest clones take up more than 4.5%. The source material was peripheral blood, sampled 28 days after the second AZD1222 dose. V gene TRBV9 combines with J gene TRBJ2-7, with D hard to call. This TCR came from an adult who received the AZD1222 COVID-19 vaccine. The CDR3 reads CASSVQQSSYEQYF. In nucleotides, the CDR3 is TGTGCCAGCAGCGTACAGCAGAGCTCCTACGAGCAGTACTTC.